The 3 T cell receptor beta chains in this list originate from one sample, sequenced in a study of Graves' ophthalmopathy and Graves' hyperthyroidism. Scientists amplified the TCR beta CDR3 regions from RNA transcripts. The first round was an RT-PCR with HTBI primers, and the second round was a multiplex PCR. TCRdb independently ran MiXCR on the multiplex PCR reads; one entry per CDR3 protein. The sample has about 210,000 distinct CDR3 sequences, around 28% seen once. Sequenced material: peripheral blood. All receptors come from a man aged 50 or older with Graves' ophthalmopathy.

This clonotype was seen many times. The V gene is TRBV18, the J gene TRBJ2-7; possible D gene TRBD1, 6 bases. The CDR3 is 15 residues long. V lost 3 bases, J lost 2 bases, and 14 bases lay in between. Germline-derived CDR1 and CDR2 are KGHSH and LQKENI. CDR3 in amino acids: CASSPPGRGTYEQYF. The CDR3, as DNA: TGTGCCAGCTCACCGCCCGGAAGGGGGACCTACGAGCAGTACTTC.

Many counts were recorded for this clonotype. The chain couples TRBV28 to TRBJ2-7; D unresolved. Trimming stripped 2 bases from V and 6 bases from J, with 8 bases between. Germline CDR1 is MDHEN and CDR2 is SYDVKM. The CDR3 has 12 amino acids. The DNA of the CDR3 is TGTGCCAGCAGTTTACTCTCTTCCGAGCAGTACTTC. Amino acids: CASSLLSSEQYF.

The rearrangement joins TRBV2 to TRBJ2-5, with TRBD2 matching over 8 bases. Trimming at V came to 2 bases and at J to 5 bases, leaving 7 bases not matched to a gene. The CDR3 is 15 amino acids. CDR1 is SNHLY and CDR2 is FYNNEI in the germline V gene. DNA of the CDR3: TGTGCCAGCAGTGAAATAGCGGGGTTGGGTGAGACCCAGTACTTC. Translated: CASSEIAGLGETQYF.